Below are 10 T cell receptor beta chains sequenced from a single sample in a study of blood T cell repertoires in COVID-19. Some clones are missing from TCRdb's copy, which holds only in-frame ones; the method was immunoSEQ multiplex PCR. This table has 150,000 to 200,000 clones, about nine tenths appearing once. The sequenced material came from peripheral blood. Source of these receptors: a man aged 65 to 85 with acute or convalescent COVID-19.

The CDR3 nucleotides read TGTGCCAGCAGTTTAAGGGGGAGCAATCAGCCCCAGCATTTT. Translated, it gives CASSLRGSNQPQHF. The J gene is TRBJ1-5, the V gene TRBV27; D may be TRBD1 (6 bases). This CDR3 contains 14 residues. Per the germline V gene, CDR1 is MNHEY and CDR2 is SMNVEV (reference sequence). V shed 2 bases and J shed 1 base, with 6 bases lying between them.

V usage is TRBV19 and J usage is TRBJ1-2; TRBD1 matches 7 bases. The germline V gene has CDR1 LNHDA and CDR2 SQIVND (reference sequence). The CDR3 loop spans 13 amino acids. V lost 6 bases, J lost 4 bases, and 5 bases stayed unmatched. Here the CDR3 reads CASRPGGTYGYTF. In DNA, the CDR3 is TGTGCCAGTAGACCAGGGGGTACCTATGGCTACACCTTC.

The chain links TRBV28 to TRBJ1-4; D is unresolved. V was shortened by 6 bases and J by 4 bases, with 12 bases between the two germline ends. The germline V gene encodes CDR1 MDHEN and CDR2 SYDVKM. The CDR3 loop spans 14 amino acids. CDR3 bases: TGTGCCAGCAGATCCCCAGTCAATAATGAAAAACTGTTTTTT. Amino acids: CASRSPVNNEKLFF.

The V call is TRBV4-3, the J call TRBJ2-3; the match to TRBD2 covers 9 bases. This CDR3 spans 17 amino acids. The germline gives CDR1 LGHNA, CDR2 YSLEER. V trimming: 0 bases; J trimming: 0 bases; junction bases outside the gene matches: 4. This CDR3 reads CASSQETLAGSTDTQYF. The CDR3 bases are TGCGCCAGCAGCCAAGAGACTCTAGCGGGGAGCACAGATACGCAGTATTTT.

The genes are TRBV28 and TRBJ1-1; D unclear. Germline V lookup: CDR1 MDHEN, CDR2 SYDVKM. Trimming took 7 bases from V and 4 from J, leaving 16 bases between them. The CDR3 is 14 residues long. In nucleotides, the CDR3 is TGTGCCAGCAATCCCGCGGGCGCGAGCACTGAAGCTTTCTTT. Its protein is CASNPAGASTEAFF. Looking up the rest from reference TRBV28 and TRBJ1-1 gives the full variable domain: DVKVTQSSRYLVKRTGEKVFLECVQDMDHENMFWYRQDPGLGLRLIYFSYDVKMKEKGDIPEGYSVSREKKERFSLILESASTNQTSMYLCASNPAGASTEAFFGQGTRLTVV.

The V gene is TRBV27, the J gene TRBJ2-3, with 9 bases identical to TRBD2. This CDR3 has 15 amino acids. V lost 4 bases to trimming and J lost 12 bases; unmatched junction nucleotides: 14. Germline V gene sequence: CDR1 MNHEY, CDR2 SMNVEV (reference sequence). The CDR3 loop reads CASSSNPPGGRVQYF. DNA of the CDR3: TGTGCCAGCAGTTCAAACCCCCCGGGCGGGAGGGTTCAGTATTTT.

This chain links TRBV9 with TRBJ2-2; the D is unclear. V was shortened by 4 bases and J by 1 base, with 8 bases between the two germline ends. CDR3 length: 14 residues. In germline, CDR1 is SGDLS, CDR2 YYNGEE. CDR3 sequence reads: CASSPDWNTGELFF. As DNA, the CDR3 is TGTGCCAGCAGCCCCGACTGGAACACCGGGGAGCTGTTTTTT.

The V call is TRBV19, the J call TRBJ2-1; D perhaps matches TRBD2 (6 bases). CDR1 and CDR2 from the germline V gene are LNHDA and SQIVND (reference sequence). This CDR3 comprises 15 residues. V was cut by 3 bases and J by 3 bases, with 12 bases left in between. CDR3 sequence reads: CASSINRGLYNEQFF. CDR3 in DNA: TGTGCCAGTAGTATCAATCGGGGACTCTACAATGAGCAGTTCTTC.

The V and J genes are TRBV5-1 and TRBJ2-5; 9 nucleotides match TRBD2. Germline CDR1 SGHRS, CDR2 YFSETQ. CDR3 size: 16 residues. The ends lost 4 bases at V and 1 base at J; junction bases unmatched: 8. CDR3 sequence reads: CASSPPGAGGQETQYF. The CDR3 nucleotides are TGCGCCAGCAGCCCACCCGGAGCGGGGGGCCAAGAGACCCAGTACTTC.

The chain carries TRBV7-3 and TRBJ2-3; TRBD1 aligns across 8 bases. J lost 14 bases, V lost 1 base, and 17 bases had no gene match. Germline CDR1 reads SGHTA; CDR2 reads FQGTGA. This CDR3 has 16 amino acids. DNA of the CDR3: TGTGCCAGCAGCTTAAGCCTTCCGACAATTCCGGGACAGGTGTATTTT. Translated: CASSLSLPTIPGQVYF.